The source of this TCR beta chain is a study of T cell changes during pregnancy in multiple sclerosis. The junction had 10 bases not matched to a gene; V was cut back by 6 bases and J by 6 bases. There are 14 residues in the CDR3. The germline CDR1 and CDR2 sequences are SGHAT and FQNNGV. Clones were read by immunoSEQ multiplex PCR, and TCRdb kept only the in-frame ones, dropping some. Of around 37,000 clones in the sample, approximately 90% were seen once. This sequence was found in a female donor with multiple sclerosis, enrolled in a pregnancy study. V is TRBV11-2 and J is TRBJ1-2; 7 nucleotides agree with TRBD1. This sample comprised CD8+ T cells from peripheral blood mononuclear cells, obtained before pregnancy. The CDR3 reads CASRDLRQGHGYTF. In DNA, the CDR3 is TGTGCCAGCAGGGATCTCCGACAGGGACATGGCTACACCTTC.